This T cell receptor (beta chain) was identified in a study of glioma-infiltrating T cells. Note on this clonotype: The junction departs from germline at one end; a sequencing error may be responsible.

The iRepertoire nested amplicon-rescue multiplex PCR amplified TCR alpha and beta CDR3s from RNA. Tissue mRNA or PBMC total RNA, roughly 90-450 ng, went into one-step reverse transcription and amplification. TCRdb reprocessed the multiplex PCR reads with MiXCR, giving one entry per CDR3 protein. In the table there are about 200,000 distinct CDR3 sequences, 32% of which are singletons. CDR1 is DFQATT, CDR2 SNEGSKA, per germline (reference sequence). This CDR3 comprises 15 residues. The specimen was glioma tissue, nonneoplastic brain tissue, or PBMCs (not recorded which). The receptor was derived from a human donor with low-grade glioma or glioblastoma, undergoing nonglioma brain surgery, or in good health (not recorded which). The rearrangement links TRBV20-1 to TRBJ2-3; 11 nucleotides line up with TRBD2. The CDR3 loop reads CSAPGTSGRKDKQYF. The CDR3 region has the DNA TGCAGTGCTCCCGGGACTAGCGGACGCAAAGATAAGCAGTATTTT.